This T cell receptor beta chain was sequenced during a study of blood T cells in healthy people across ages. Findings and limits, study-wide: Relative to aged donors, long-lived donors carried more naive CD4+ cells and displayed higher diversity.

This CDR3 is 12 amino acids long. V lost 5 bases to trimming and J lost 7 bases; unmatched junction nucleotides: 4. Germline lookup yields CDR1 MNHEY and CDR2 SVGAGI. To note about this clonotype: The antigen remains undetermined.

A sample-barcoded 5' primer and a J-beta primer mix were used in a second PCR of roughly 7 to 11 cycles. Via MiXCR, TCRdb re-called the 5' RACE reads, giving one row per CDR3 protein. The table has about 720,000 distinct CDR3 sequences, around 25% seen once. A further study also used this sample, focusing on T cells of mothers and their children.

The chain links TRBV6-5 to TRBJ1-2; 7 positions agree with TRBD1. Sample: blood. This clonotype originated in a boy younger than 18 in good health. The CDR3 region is CASSMDRFGYTF. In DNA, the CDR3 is TGTGCCAGCAGTATGGACAGGTTTGGCTACACCTTC.